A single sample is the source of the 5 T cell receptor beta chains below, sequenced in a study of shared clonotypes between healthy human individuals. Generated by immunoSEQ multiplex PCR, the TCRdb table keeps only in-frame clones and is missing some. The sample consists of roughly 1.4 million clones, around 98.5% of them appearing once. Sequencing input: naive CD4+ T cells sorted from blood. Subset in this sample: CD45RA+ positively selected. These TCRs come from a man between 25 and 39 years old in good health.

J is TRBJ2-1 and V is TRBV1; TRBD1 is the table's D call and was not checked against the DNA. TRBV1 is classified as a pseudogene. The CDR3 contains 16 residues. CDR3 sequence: CTSSPEPGQGVNEQFF. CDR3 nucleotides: TGCACCAGCAGCCCCGAGCCGGGACAGGGAGTCAATGAGCAGTTCTTC.

DNA for the CDR3: TGTGCCAGCACCTTCAGGGGCGCTAGGAACACCGGGGAGCTGTTTTTT. This translates into CASTFRGARNTGELFF. The J gene is TRBJ2-2, the V gene TRBV7-9, with D maybe TRBD1 (6 bases). Germline V gives CDR1 SEHNR, CDR2 FQNEAQ (reference sequence). V was pared by 7 bases and J by 1 base, with 16 bases between. CDR3 size: 16 residues.

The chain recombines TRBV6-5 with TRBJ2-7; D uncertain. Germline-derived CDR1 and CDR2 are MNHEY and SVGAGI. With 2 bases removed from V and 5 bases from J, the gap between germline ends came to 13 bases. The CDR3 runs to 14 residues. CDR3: CASSYAAGSHEQYF. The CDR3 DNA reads TGTGCCAGCAGTTACGCGGCAGGAAGTCACGAGCAGTACTTC.

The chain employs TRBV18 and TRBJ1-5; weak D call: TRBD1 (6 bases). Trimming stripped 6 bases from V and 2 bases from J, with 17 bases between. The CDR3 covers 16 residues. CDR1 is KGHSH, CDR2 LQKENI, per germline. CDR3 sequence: CASSLIDRLGNQPQHF. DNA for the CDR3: TGTGCCAGCTCTCTCATTGACAGGTTGGGCAATCAGCCCCAGCATTTT.

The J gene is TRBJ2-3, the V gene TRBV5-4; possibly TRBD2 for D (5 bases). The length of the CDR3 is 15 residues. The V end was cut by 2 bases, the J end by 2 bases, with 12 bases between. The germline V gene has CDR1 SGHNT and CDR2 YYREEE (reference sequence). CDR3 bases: TGTGCCAGCAGCTTCGACGGGATCCACACAGATACGCAGTATTTT. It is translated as CASSFDGIHTDTQYF.